This T cell receptor beta chain was sequenced in a study of blood T cell repertoires in COVID-19. As for the study in general: Spain, Italy and the United States supplied samples that represented acute and convalescent COVID-19. Sources were T cells, B-cell-depleted T cells, or PBMCs; the material itself was cDNA or gDNA.

The CDR3 runs to 15 residues. The V end lost 1 base, the J end lost 0 bases, and 7 bases lay between the germline ends. Germline CDR1 reads SNHLY; CDR2 reads FYNNEI. Original processing methods: Estimated nucleated cell counts came from reference gene primer amplification. Profiled with immunoSEQ multiplex PCR; TCRdb holds only in-frame clones, not every one. V and J calls and clone size follow that table, whereas D and trimming were derived from the DNA. This sample has about 190,000 clones, with approximately 80% found just once. The receptor's source is a woman aged 50 to 60 with acute or convalescent COVID-19. The rearrangement links TRBV2 to TRBJ1-5; D unresolved. Specimen: peripheral blood. The CDR3 region has the DNA TGTGCCAGCAGTGAAGACGGTAATAGCAATCAGCCCCAGCATTTT. This translates into CASSEDGNSNQPQHF. The variable domain in full, completed from reference TRBV2 and TRBJ1-5, reads EPEVTQTPSHQVTQMGQEVILRCVPISNHLYFYWYRQILGQKVEFLVSFYNNEISEKSEIFDDQFSVERPDGSNFTLKIRSTKLEDSAMYFCASSEDGNSNQPQHFGDGTRLSIL.